The source of this TCR beta chain is a study of beta chain features in type 1 diabetes. General study findings and limits: Moderately but significantly shorter TCRB CDR3s were found in Type 1 diabetes patients in all four CD4+ subsets.

This clone has more than one count but fewer than ten. Its antigen is currently unknown. Germline trimming cut 3 bases from V and 6 bases from J; bases unmatched to any gene: 3. Germline CDR1 WNHNN, CDR2 SYGVQD (reference sequence). The CDR3 runs to 13 residues. The whole isolated RNA underwent reverse transcription, so sequencing captured expressed TCRB transcripts. Sequenced by immunoSEQ multiplex PCR; TCRdb stores in-frame clones only, minus some. The table records about 120,000 clones, roughly 15% of them present only once. The receptor was derived from a man aged 25-45 years with type 1 diabetes. Sequencing used central memory CD4+ T cells from blood. The rearrangement joins TRBV10-1 to TRBJ1-2; 8 nucleotides agree with TRBD1. CDR3 residues: CASSDRTGHGYTF. The CDR3 DNA sequence: TGCGCCAGCAGTGACCGGACAGGGCATGGCTACACCTTC.